This is a list of T cell receptor beta chains from one sample in a study of CD8+ T cells in alopecia areata. Clones were read by immunoSEQ multiplex PCR, and TCRdb kept only the in-frame ones, dropping some. The profile shows 12,000 or so clones, roughly 60% of them singletons. The specimen sequenced was skin. These receptors originate from a human donor with alopecia areata. CDR3s include the opening cysteine and the closing phenylalanine or tryptophan. D genes are given only for firm matches. For some rows the clone size is stated as once, few or many, or as a class when expanded; others skip it.

TRBD1,TRBV7-3,TRBJ2-1,-,15,TGTGCCAGCAGCTTAGAAGGGACAGCATACAATGAGCAGTTCTTC,CASSLEGTAYNEQFF
-,TRBV5-1,TRBJ1-5,few,14,TGCGCCAGCAGCTTGGGGGGGTACAATCAGCCCCAGCATTTT,CASSLGGYNQPQHF
-,TRBV7-2,TRBJ2-4,large,13,TGTGCCAGCAGCTTAGATTTGGAAGACATTCAGTACTTC,CASSLDLEDIQYF
-,TRBV7-6,TRBJ2-7,-,12,TGTGCCAGCAGCTTAGGAGGGACCGAGCAGTACTTC,CASSLGGTEQYF
-,TRBV29-1,TRBJ2-1,few,14,TGCAGCGTTCCCCACCCTTTGGCCCACAATGAGCAGTTCTTC,CSVPHPLAHNEQFF
-,TRBV7-2,TRBJ2-7,-,12,TGTGCCAGCAGCCTTAGCGGCTACGAGCAGTACTTC,CASSLSGYEQYF
TRBD2,TRBV14,TRBJ2-7,medium-sized,15,TGTGCCAGCAGCCCGCTAGCGGGCGAATCCTACGAGCAGTACTTC,CASSPLAGESYEQYF
-,TRBV11-2,TRBJ2-3,few,15,TGTGCCAGCAGCTTATCGGGCGGGTTAACTGGAACGCAGTATTTT,CASSLSGGLTGTQYF
TRBD1,TRBV19,TRBJ1-5,few,13,TGTGCCAGCGCCGGGACAGGGGACCAGCCCCAGCATTTT,CASAGTGDQPQHF
TRBD1,TRBV6-6,TRBJ2-7,-,14,TGTGCCAGCAGTTTTGGGGACAGCCGCTACGAGCAGTACTTC,CASSFGDSRYEQYF
TRBD2,TRBV7-8,TRBJ2-5,few,18,TGTGCCAGCAGCTTAGTATCAGCGGGAGGGCCGTACCAAGAGACCCAGTACTTC,CASSLVSAGGPYQETQYF
-,TRBV27,TRBJ2-3,-,13,TGTGCCAGCAGTTTAAGGGTCGTAGATACGCAGTATTTT,CASSLRVVDTQYF
-,TRBV7-3,TRBJ2-3,few,16,TGTGCCAGCAGCTTAAATCCCAGGGGAGGCACAGATACGCAGTATTTT,CASSLNPRGGTDTQYF
TRBD1,TRBV19,TRBJ2-1,-,16,TGTGCCAGTAGTATGGGACAGGGGGGGCCCTACAATGAGCAGTTCTTC,CASSMGQGGPYNEQFF
TRBD2,TRBV7-2,TRBJ2-3,few,16,TGTGCCAGCAGCTTTCGGGCTAGCGGTAGCACAGATACGCAGTATTTT,CASSFRASGSTDTQYF
TRBD2,TRBV29-1,TRBJ2-3,-,14,TGCAGCGTTGGGGTTAGCGGGAGGACAGATACGCAGTATTTT,CSVGVSGRTDTQYF
TRBD2,TRBV19,TRBJ2-1,few,15,TGTGCCAGTAGTTTAACTAGCGGGAACTTCCATGAGCAGTTCTTC,CASSLTSGNFHEQFF
-,TRBV28,TRBJ1-5,-,16,TGTGCCAGCAGTCCTCAAGGTGTAGGCGATGGTCAGCCCCAGCATTTT,CASSPQGVGDGQPQHF
-,TRBV27,TRBJ1-6,-,16,TGTGCCAGCAGTCCACCCCGGGACCCGATTTTTAGGCCCCTCCACTTT,CASSPPRDPIFRPLHF
-,TRBV18,TRBJ1-1,few,13,TGTGCCAGCTCACCGGCCATGAACACTGAAGCTTTCTTT,CASSPAMNTEAFF
-,TRBV7-9,TRBJ1-4,-,10,TGTGCCAGCGGGGATGAAAAACTGTTTTTT,CASGDEKLFF
-,TRBV28,TRBJ1-5,once,13,TGTGCCAGCAGTCGAATTAGCAATCAGCCCCAGCATTTT,CASSRISNQPQHF